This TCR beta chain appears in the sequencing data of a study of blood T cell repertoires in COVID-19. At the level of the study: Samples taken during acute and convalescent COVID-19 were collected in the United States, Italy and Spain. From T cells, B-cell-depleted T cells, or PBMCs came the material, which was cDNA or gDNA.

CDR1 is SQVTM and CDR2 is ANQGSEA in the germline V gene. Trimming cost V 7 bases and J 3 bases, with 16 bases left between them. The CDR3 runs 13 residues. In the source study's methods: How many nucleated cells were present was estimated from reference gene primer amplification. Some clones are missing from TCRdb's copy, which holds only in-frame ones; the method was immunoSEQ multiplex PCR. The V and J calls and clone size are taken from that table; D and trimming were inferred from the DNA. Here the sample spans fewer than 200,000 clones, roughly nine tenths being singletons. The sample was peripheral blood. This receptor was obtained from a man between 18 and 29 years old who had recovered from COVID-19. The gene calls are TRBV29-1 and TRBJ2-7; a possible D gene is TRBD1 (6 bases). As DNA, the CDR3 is TGCAGCGCTGGAACTACCAGGGGCTACGAGCAGTACTTC. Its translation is CSAGTTRGYEQYF.